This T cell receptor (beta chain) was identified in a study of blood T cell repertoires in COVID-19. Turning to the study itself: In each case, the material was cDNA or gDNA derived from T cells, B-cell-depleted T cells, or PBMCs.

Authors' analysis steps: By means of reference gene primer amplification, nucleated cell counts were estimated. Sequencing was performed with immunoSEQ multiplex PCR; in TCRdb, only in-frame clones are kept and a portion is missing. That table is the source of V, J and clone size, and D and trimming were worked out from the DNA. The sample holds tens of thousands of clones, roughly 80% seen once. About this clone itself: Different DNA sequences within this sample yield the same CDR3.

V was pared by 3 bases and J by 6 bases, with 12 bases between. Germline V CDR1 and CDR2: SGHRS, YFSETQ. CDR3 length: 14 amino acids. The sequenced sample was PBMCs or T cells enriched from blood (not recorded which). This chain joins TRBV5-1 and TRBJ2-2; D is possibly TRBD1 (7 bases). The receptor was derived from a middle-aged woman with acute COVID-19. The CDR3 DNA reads TGCGCCAGCAGCTACCAGGGGGGCCCCGGGGAGCTGTTTTTT. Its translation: CASSYQGGPGELFF.